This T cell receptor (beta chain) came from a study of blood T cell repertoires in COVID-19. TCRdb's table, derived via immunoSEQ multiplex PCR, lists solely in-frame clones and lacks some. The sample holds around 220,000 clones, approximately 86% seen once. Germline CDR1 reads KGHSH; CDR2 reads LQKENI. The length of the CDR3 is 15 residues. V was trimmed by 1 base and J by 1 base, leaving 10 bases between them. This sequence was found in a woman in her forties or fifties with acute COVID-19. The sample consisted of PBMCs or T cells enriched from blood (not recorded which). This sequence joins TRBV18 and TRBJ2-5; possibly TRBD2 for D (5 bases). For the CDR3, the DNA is TGTGCCAGCTCACCACGTATCAGCGGCCAAGAGACCCAGTACTTC. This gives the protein CASSPRISGQETQYF.